This entry concerns a single T cell receptor beta chain. Germline V lookup: CDR1 KGHSH, CDR2 LQKENI. The CDR3 is 13 residues long. V lost 3 bases, J lost 5 bases, and 10 bases lay in between. This table comes from immunoSEQ multiplex PCR, and its TCRdb copy is limited to in-frame clones, with some not included. The sample lists about 210,000 clones; approximately 78% were seen once. These data belong to a study of blood T cell repertoires in COVID-19. Study background: Nucleic acid was either cDNA or gDNA, and it came from T cells, B-cell-depleted T cells, or PBMCs.

The sequenced material came from peripheral blood. The receptor comes from a middle-aged woman with acute or convalescent COVID-19. The chain is built from TRBV18 and TRBJ1-2; no firm D call. This chain's CDR3 is CASSPSGEYGYTF. CDR3 nucleotide sequence: TGTGCCAGCTCACCCTCCGGGGAGTATGGCTACACCTTC.